This TCR beta chain was retrieved from a study of blood T cell repertoires in COVID-19. Across the whole study: Sites across the United States, Italy and Spain contributed samples from acute and convalescent COVID-19. Nucleic acid was either cDNA or gDNA, and it came from T cells, B-cell-depleted T cells, or PBMCs.

V was cut by 1 base and J by 0 bases, with 6 bases left in between. CDR1 is LGHDT and CDR2 is YNNKEL in the germline V gene (reference sequence). The CDR3 extends over 14 amino acids. Libraries were prepared by immunoSEQ multiplex PCR; TCRdb keeps only in-frame clonotypes and omits some of them. In the table there are around 40,000 clones, 65% to 90% of which are singletons. The sequence was obtained from a human donor in a cohort sampled during active COVID-19. The rearrangement joins TRBV3-1 (or the pseudogene TRBV3-2) to TRBJ1-1; no reliable D call. The sequencing sample was made of peripheral blood. Written as DNA, the CDR3 is TGTGCCAGCAGCCAAGTTCCCATGAACACTGAAGCTTTCTTT. Protein: CASSQVPMNTEAFF.